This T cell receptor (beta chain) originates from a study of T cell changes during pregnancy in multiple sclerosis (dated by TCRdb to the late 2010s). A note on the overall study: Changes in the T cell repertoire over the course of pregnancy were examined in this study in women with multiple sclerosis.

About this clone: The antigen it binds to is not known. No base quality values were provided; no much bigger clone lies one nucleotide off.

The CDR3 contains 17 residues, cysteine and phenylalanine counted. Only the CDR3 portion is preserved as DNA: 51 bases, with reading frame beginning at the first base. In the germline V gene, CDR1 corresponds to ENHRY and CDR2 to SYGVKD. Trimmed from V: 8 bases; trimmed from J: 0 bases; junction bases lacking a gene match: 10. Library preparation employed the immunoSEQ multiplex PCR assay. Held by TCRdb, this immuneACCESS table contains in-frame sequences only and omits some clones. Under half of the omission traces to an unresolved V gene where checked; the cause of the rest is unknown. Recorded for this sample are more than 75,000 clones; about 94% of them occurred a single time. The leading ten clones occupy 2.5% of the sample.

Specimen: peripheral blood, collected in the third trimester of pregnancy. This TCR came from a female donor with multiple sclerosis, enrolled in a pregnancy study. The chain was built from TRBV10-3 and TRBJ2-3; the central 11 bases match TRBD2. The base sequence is TGTGCCATCGGACGCGGCATAGCGGGGGGGAGCACAGATACGCAGTATTTT. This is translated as CAIGRGIAGGSTDTQYF.